This T cell receptor beta chain appears in the sequencing data of a study of Ad26.COV2.S vaccination and SARS-CoV-2 variants. Study conclusions and caveats: Recipients of either vaccine or placebo displayed similar breadth of non-spike TCRs.

This clone was counted a few times. Its antigen is not known. The method was immunoSEQ multiplex PCR; TCRdb's version includes in-frame clones alone and lacks a portion of them. The sample holds about 350,000 clones, about 85% seen once. V lost 1 base and J lost 1; bases outside the gene matches: 5. Germline CDR1 is SGHTA and CDR2 is FQGNSA. The CDR3 totals 18 residues. Specified treatment: roughly 20 received Ad26.COV2.S at low or high dose, single or two shots; about 5 received placebo; per-sample allocation not given. Vaccine and placebo recipients were sampled on day 63 after the first injection. The vaccine delivered Wuhan-strain SARS-CoV-2 spike through an Ad26 vector.

The sequences come from peripheral blood, collected in a trial of Ad26.COV2.S vaccine versus placebo. This chain links TRBV7-2 with TRBJ1-5, with TRBD1 identical over 12 bases. This clonotype was obtained from a person aged 18-60 years who received the Ad26.COV2.S COVID-19 vaccine or a placebo. Here the CDR3 reads CASSLGGQGASSNQPQHF. Written as DNA, the CDR3 is TGTGCCAGCAGCTTAGGGGGACAGGGGGCATCAAGCAATCAGCCCCAGCATTTT.